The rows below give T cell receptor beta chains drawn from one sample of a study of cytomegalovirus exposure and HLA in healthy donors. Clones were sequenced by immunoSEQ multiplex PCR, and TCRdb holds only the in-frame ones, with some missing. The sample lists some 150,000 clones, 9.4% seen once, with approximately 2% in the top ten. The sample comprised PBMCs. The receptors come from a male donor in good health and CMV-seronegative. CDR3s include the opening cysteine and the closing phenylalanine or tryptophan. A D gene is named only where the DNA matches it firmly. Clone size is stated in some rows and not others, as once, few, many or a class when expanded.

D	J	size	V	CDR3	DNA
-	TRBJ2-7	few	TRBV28	CASSPRGSGVEQYF	TGTGCCAGCAGTCCGAGGGGTTCAGGGGTCGAGCAGTACTTC
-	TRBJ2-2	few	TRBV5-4	CASSPAPGQNTGELFF	TGTGCCAGCAGCCCGGCCCCCGGACAAAACACCGGGGAGCTGTTTTTT
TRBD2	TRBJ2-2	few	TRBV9	CALFEGTSGSLDTGELFF	TGTGCCCTCTTCGAAGGGACTAGCGGGAGCTTAGACACCGGGGAGCTGTTTTTT
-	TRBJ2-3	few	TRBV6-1	CASSEGIIARTQYF	TGTGCCAGCAGTGAGGGGATTATAGCGCGTACGCAGTATTTT
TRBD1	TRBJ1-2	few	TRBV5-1	CASSPGQGDYGYTF	TGCGCCAGCAGCCCCGGACAGGGCGACTATGGCTACACCTTC
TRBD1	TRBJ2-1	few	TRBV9	CASSLLGTGVNEQFF	TGTGCCAGCAGCCTCCTGGGGACAGGGGTCAATGAGCAGTTCTTC
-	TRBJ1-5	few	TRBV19	CASSPRQSYSNQPQHF	TGTGCCAGTAGTCCCCGACAGTCTTATAGCAATCAGCCCCAGCATTTT
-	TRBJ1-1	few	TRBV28	CASTRTDRPDTEAFF	TGTGCCAGCACCCGGACTGACAGGCCCGACACTGAAGCTTTCTTT
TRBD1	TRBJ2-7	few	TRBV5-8	CASSGGTGGAYEQYF	TGTGCCAGCAGCGGCGGGACAGGAGGGGCCTACGAGCAGTACTTC
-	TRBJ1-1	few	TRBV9	CASSVGTGSDTEAFF	TGTGCCAGCAGCGTAGGTACAGGGTCGGACACTGAAGCTTTCTTT
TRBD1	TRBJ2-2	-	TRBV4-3	CASSPYGQDGNTGELFF	TGCGCCAGCAGCCCATACGGACAGGACGGGAACACCGGGGAGCTGTTTTTT
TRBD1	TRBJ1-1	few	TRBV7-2	CASSFEGAHYTEAFF	TGTGCCAGCAGCTTTGAGGGGGCTCATTACACTGAAGCTTTCTTT
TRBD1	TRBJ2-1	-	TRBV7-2	CASSSRPTGRDEQFF	TGTGCCAGCAGCTCCCGCCCGACAGGGCGGGATGAGCAGTTCTTC
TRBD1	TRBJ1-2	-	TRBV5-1	CASSRTGEYYGYTF	TGCGCCAGCAGCCGGACAGGGGAATACTATGGCTACACCTTC
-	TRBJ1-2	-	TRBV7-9	CASSLGQDLGYTF	TGTGCCAGCAGCTTAGGACAGGACTTGGGCTACACCTTC
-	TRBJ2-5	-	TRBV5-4	CASSLGGGEGLETQYF	TGTGCCAGCAGCTTGGGGGGCGGTGAAGGGCTAGAGACCCAGTACTTC
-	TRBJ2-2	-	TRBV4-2	CASSQDRGTNTGELFF	TGTGCCAGCAGCCAAGATCGTGGGACTAACACCGGGGAGCTGTTTTTT
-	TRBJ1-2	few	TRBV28	CASSLLVGATYGYTF	TGTGCCAGCAGTTTATTGGTGGGCGCAACCTATGGCTACACCTTC
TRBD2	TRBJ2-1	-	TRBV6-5	CASRPGGSNEQFF	TGTGCCAGCAGACCCGGGGGGTCCAATGAGCAGTTCTTC